The 32 T cell receptor beta chains below all came from one sample that was sequenced in a study of T-cell memory formation after mild COVID-19. TCRdb processed the 5' RACE reads anew with MiXCR; each CDR3 protein has one entry. The sample carries 560,000 or so distinct CDR3 sequences, 15% to 20% recorded once. The sample comprised PBMCs or a T cell subset sorted from them (not recorded which). Every receptor here comes from an adult woman who had mild COVID-19 (a few samples of this study predate the infection). Cell type and time point are not known.

V usage is TRBV24-1 and J usage is TRBJ2-3; 9 positions match TRBD1. V lost 4 bases to trimming and J lost 1 base; unmatched junction nucleotides: 5. The V gene's germline CDR1 is KGHDR and CDR2 SFDVKD. This CDR3 comprises 16 residues. DNA of the CDR3: TGTGCCACCAGTGACCCCAGGACAGGGGGCACAGATACGCAGTATTTT. Its protein is CATSDPRTGGTDTQYF.

The chain recombines TRBV20-1 with TRBJ1-4, with D unclear. Trimming stripped 3 bases from V and 8 bases from J, with 7 bases between. Looked up from germline, CDR1 is DFQATT and CDR2 is SNEGSKA (reference sequence). This CDR3 contains 11 residues. CDR3 coding DNA: TGCAGTGCTAGTACGGGGGAAAAACTGTTTTTT. The encoded protein is CSASTGEKLFF.

The V and J genes are TRBV5-4 and TRBJ2-5; D is unclear. Trimming removed 4 bases from V and 5 bases from J, with 15 bases in between. Germline lookup yields CDR1 SGHNT and CDR2 YYREEE (reference sequence). The CDR3 contains 14 residues. CDR3 sequence (DNA): TGTGCCAGCAGCCAAGACCCTGCCCAGGAGACCCAGTACTTC. It specifies CASSQDPAQETQYF.

The chain recombines TRBV4-1 with TRBJ2-2; the match to TRBD2 covers 11 bases. The CDR3 loop spans 19 amino acids. V lost 1 base and J lost 1; bases outside the gene matches: 8. Per germline, CDR1 MGHRA and CDR2 YSYEKL. The CDR3 nucleotides read TGCGCCAGCAGCCAAGGCCCCTCAGGACTAGCGGGGAACACCGGGGAGCTGTTTTTT. Its translation is CASSQGPSGLAGNTGELFF.

The chain is built from TRBV5-1 and TRBJ1-3; no definite D call. This CDR3 comprises 14 residues. Looked up from germline, CDR1 is SGHRS and CDR2 is YFSETQ. Trimming removed 2 bases at V and 4 bases at J, with 10 bases between. The CDR3 spells CASSFTDPGNTIYF. In DNA, the CDR3 is TGCGCCAGCAGCTTTACAGACCCAGGAAACACCATATATTTT.

This clonotype appeared many times. The genes are TRBV28 and TRBJ1-2; tentative D call: TRBD1 (5 bases). CDR1 is MDHEN and CDR2 is SYDVKM in the germline V gene. This CDR3 has 13 residues. V lost 6 bases and J lost 0, with 8 bases in between. The CDR3 DNA follows: TGTGCCAGCAGAACGACAGCTAACTATGGCTACACCTTC. It specifies CASRTTANYGYTF.

The chain uses TRBV29-1 and TRBJ2-1; 16 positions agree with TRBD2. J gave up 2 bases and V 5 bases, and 15 bases lay outside the gene matches. This CDR3 is built from 20 residues. Germline CDR1 SQVTM, CDR2 ANQGSEA. CDR3 in amino acids: CSVTDWVGTSGRVTYNEQFF. CDR3 bases: TGCAGCGTTACAGATTGGGTTGGGACTAGCGGGAGGGTAACCTACAATGAGCAGTTCTTC.

This chain links TRBV5-1 with TRBJ2-1; 15 nucleotides line up with TRBD2. V was clipped by 0 bases and J by 5 bases; unmatched bases: 3. CDR1 SGHRS and CDR2 YFSETQ come from the germline V gene. CDR3 length equals 17 residues. The CDR3 DNA reads TGCGCCAGCAGCTTGGCCGGGACTAGCGGGGGGCACAATGAGCAGTTCTTC. Translated: CASSLAGTSGGHNEQFF. The complete variable domain, with remaining parts taken from reference TRBV5-1 and TRBJ2-1, reads KAGVTQTPRYLIKTRGQQVTLSCSPISGHRSVSWYQQTPGQGLQFLFEYFSETQRNKGNFPGRFSGRQFSNSRSEMNVSTLELGDSALYLCASSLAGTSGGHNEQFFGPGTRLTVL.

The chain employs TRBV7-9 and TRBJ2-5, with D possibly TRBD1 on 7 matching bases. The germline V and J ends were trimmed by 5 bases and 1 base, with 14 bases remaining between them. Germline CDR1 reads SEHNR; CDR2 reads FQNEAQ (reference sequence). CDR3 length: 15 residues. The DNA for the CDR3 is TGTGCCAGCAGCCCAGGGGGGATAGCCCAAGAGACCCAGTACTTC. It encodes CASSPGGIAQETQYF.

This clonotype has only a few counts. The CDR3 DNA is TGTGCCAGCAGTTCTAGCGGGGGTTTTTACTACGAGCAGTACTTC. Its translation: CASSSSGGFYYEQYF. The rearrangement uses TRBV27 and TRBJ2-7; 10 positions match TRBD2. Germline trimming cut 4 bases from V and 3 bases from J; bases unmatched to any gene: 6. Germline V CDR1 and CDR2: MNHEY, SMNVEV (reference sequence). This CDR3 is built from 15 residues.

This clonotype was observed many times. The chain combines TRBV7-9 with TRBJ2-3; the match to TRBD2 covers 9 bases. Germline CDR1 SEHNR, CDR2 FQNEAQ (reference sequence). With 5 bases clipped from V and 1 base from J, the junction kept 13 bases outside the gene matches. The CDR3 spans 18 residues. For the CDR3, the DNA is TGTGCCAGCAGCCCCTTTTTGATGGTAGCGGGAGGCACAGATACGCAGTATTTT. It codes for CASSPFLMVAGGTDTQYF.

The table lists this clonotype with a few counts. J is TRBJ1-3 and V is TRBV29-1; D gene ambiguous. Germline CDR1 and CDR2: SQVTM and ANQGSEA. Trimming removed 4 bases at V and 0 bases at J, with 7 bases between. The CDR3 consists of 13 residues. CDR3 nucleotides: TGCAGCGTTGGACAATACTCTGGAAACACCATATATTTT. Encoded protein: CSVGQYSGNTIYF.

This clonotype was counted only a few times. This chain's CDR3 is CASSVSPKGAGNNEQFF. The CDR3 coding sequence is TGTGCCAGCAGCGTATCACCTAAGGGGGCAGGGAACAATGAGCAGTTCTTC. The V and J genes are TRBV9 and TRBJ2-1; 7 bases align to TRBD1. J lost 5 bases, V lost 1 base, and 12 bases had no gene match. Looked up from germline, CDR1 is SGDLS and CDR2 is YYNGEE. There are 17 residues in the CDR3.

The table lists this clonotype with a few counts. The chain joins TRBV7-8 to TRBJ2-1, with D perhaps TRBD1 (6 bases). The length of the CDR3 is 16 residues. V lost 3 bases, J lost 6 bases, and 18 bases lay in between. Germline V CDR1 and CDR2: SGHVS, FQNEAQ. CDR3 sequence (DNA): TGTGCCAGCAGCTTTTTAGAACAGGGCCTTGGCAATGAGCAGTTCTTC. Its translation is CASSFLEQGLGNEQFF.

This chain uses TRBV24-1 with TRBJ2-7, with D unresolved. CDR1 and CDR2 from the germline V gene are KGHDR and SFDVKD. The CDR3 is made up of 11 amino acids. The ends were cut back, 4 bases at V and 9 bases at J, with 9 bases in the middle. Here the CDR3 reads CATSDRVGQYF. The CDR3 DNA sequence: TGTGCCACCAGTGACCGGGTAGGGCAGTACTTC.

V gene TRBV20-1 combines with J gene TRBJ2-1; 8 bases fit TRBD2. Germline-derived CDR1 and CDR2 are DFQATT and SNEGSKA (reference sequence). Unmatched junction bases numbered 19, after V lost 6 bases and J lost 6 bases. This CDR3 region has 17 residues. The CDR3 region has the DNA TGCAGTGCCGGGGGGGTGCGTAGGGAGCCCACCGCCAATGAGCAGTTCTTC. Protein product: CSAGGVRREPTANEQFF.

This clonotype was seen more than once but under ten times. This chain connects TRBV12-3 or TRBV12-4 to TRBJ2-1; 10 bases line up with TRBD2. V was pared by 9 bases and J by 4 bases, with 6 bases of the junction left unmatched. The CDR3 loop spans 14 amino acids. Written as DNA, the CDR3 is TGTGCCAGTTTGAGCGGGGGGGCATACAATGAGCAGTTCTTC. Translating it yields CASLSGGAYNEQFF.

The gene calls are TRBV7-9 and TRBJ1-2; TRBD1 matches 10 bases. Germline V gene sequence: CDR1 SEHNR, CDR2 FQNEAQ (reference sequence). The CDR3 is 13 amino acids. V lost 5 bases, J lost 8 bases, and 5 bases stayed unmatched. The CDR3 spells CASSVGQGHGYTF. As DNA, the CDR3 is TGTGCCAGCAGCGTGGGACAGGGGCACGGCTACACCTTC.

The V gene is TRBV24-1, the J gene TRBJ2-2; tentative D call: TRBD1 (5 bases). Looked up from germline, CDR1 is KGHDR and CDR2 is SFDVKD. V was clipped by 12 bases and J by 0 bases, with 13 bases between them. The CDR3 is made up of 14 amino acids. The CDR3 spells CAVKGQSNTGELFF. In nucleotides, the CDR3 is TGTGCCGTGAAGGGGCAGTCGAACACCGGGGAGCTGTTTTTT.

The rearrangement links TRBV15 to TRBJ2-2, with 7 bases that match TRBD2. The CDR3 covers 15 residues. J was trimmed by 6 bases and V by 6 bases; bases with no gene match: 10. CDR1 LNHNV and CDR2 YYDKDF come from the germline V gene (reference sequence). The CDR3 loop is CATRRRTSKAGELFF. In DNA form, the CDR3 reads TGTGCCACCAGGCGGAGGACTAGTAAGGCCGGGGAGCTGTTTTTT. Complete variable domain (other parts from reference TRBV15 and TRBJ2-2): DAMVIQNPRYQVTQFGKPVTLSCSQTLNHNVMYWYQQKSSQAPKLLFHYYDKDFNNEADTPDNFQSRRPNTSFCFLDIRSPGLGDTAMYLCATRRRTSKAGELFFGEGSRLTVL.

The chain links TRBV6-1 to TRBJ2-2; TRBD1 is a possible D gene (5 bases). The CDR3 runs 13 residues. V dropped 11 bases and J dropped 1 base, with 11 bases sitting between them. In germline, CDR1 is MNHNS, CDR2 SASEGT. The CDR3 is CAAVQENTGELFF. The CDR3 DNA reads TGTGCCGCGGTACAGGAGAACACCGGGGAGCTGTTTTTT.

The chain couples TRBV2 to TRBJ2-1; D might be TRBD1 (6 bases). The CDR3 length is 14 residues. V lost 5 bases, J lost 6 bases, and 14 bases lay in between. Germline V gene sequence: CDR1 SNHLY, CDR2 FYNNEI. DNA for the CDR3: TGTGCCAGCAGTACTCAACAGGGACCCAATGAGCAGTTCTTC. This gives the protein CASSTQQGPNEQFF.

This clonotype was detected only a few times. The rearrangement uses TRBV4-2 and TRBJ1-2, with D possibly being TRBD1 (6 bases). V lost 4 bases, J lost 14 bases, and 23 bases lay in between. Looked up from germline, CDR1 is LGHNA and CDR2 is YNFKEQ. This CDR3 is built from 14 residues. The CDR3 spells CASSLDTGTPAQTF. The CDR3 nucleotides read TGTGCCAGCAGCCTAGATACGGGGACACCAGCTCAAACCTTC.

This clonotype was found a few times. CDR3 sequence (DNA): TGTGCCAGCAGCATGGAAAGCTACAATGAGCAGTTCTTC. Its protein is CASSMESYNEQFF. J is TRBJ2-1 and V is TRBV7-3; D unresolved. The V end was cut by 5 bases, the J end by 3 bases, with 8 bases between. Germline values: CDR1 SGHTA, CDR2 FQGTGA. CDR3 length: 13 residues.

V gene TRBV11-2 combines with J gene TRBJ2-1, with a weak D call TRBD1 (7 bases). V lost 7 bases and J lost 9, with 16 bases in between. CDR3 length: 13 amino acids. CDR1 SGHAT and CDR2 FQNNGV come from the germline V gene. The CDR3 nucleotides read TGTGCCAGCACTCCAGGGGGGTGGGTTGAGCAGTTCTTC. It specifies CASTPGGWVEQFF. Drawing the rest from reference TRBV11-2 and TRBJ2-1, the complete variable domain is EAGVAQSPRYKIIEKRQSVAFWCNPISGHATLYWYQQILGQGPKLLIQFQNNGVVDDSQLPKDRFSAERLKGVDSTLKIQPAKLEDSAVYLCASTPGGWVEQFFGPGTRLTVL.

The chain has TRBV5-1 and TRBJ2-1; a weak D match, TRBD2 (5 bases). There are 16 residues in the CDR3. Germline V lookup: CDR1 SGHRS, CDR2 YFSETQ. Trimming pared 0 bases from V and 4 bases from J, leaving 14 bases between. In nucleotides, the CDR3 is TGCGCCAGCAGCTTGGCCGGTGCGGGTGCTTACAATGAGCAGTTCTTC. Its translation: CASSLAGAGAYNEQFF.

This chain links TRBV5-1 with TRBJ2-5; 9 bases are a match to TRBD2. The CDR3 consists of 15 residues. J gave up 5 bases and V 0 bases, and 5 bases lay outside the gene matches. CDR1 is SGHRS, CDR2 YFSETQ, per germline. For the CDR3, the DNA is TGCGCCAGCAGCTTGGGCGGGGGGGCCGAGGAGACCCAGTACTTC. Encoded protein: CASSLGGGAEETQYF.

The chain employs TRBV7-8 and TRBJ2-6; D is possibly TRBD1 or TRBD2 (5 bases each). Germline lookup yields CDR1 SGHVS and CDR2 FQNEAQ. V was trimmed by 5 bases and J by 2 bases, leaving 19 bases between them. The CDR3 has 18 residues. The CDR3 sequence: CASSQLPLGAPGANVLTF. The CDR3 region has the DNA TGTGCCAGCAGCCAGCTGCCTCTCGGGGCACCTGGGGCCAACGTCCTGACTTTC.

The chain employs TRBV5-1 and TRBJ2-2, with D maybe TRBD1 (6 bases). V lost 4 bases and J 10 bases, leaving 17 bases between the germline ends. This CDR3 region has 14 residues. Germline V gene lookup returns CDR1 SGHRS and CDR2 YFSETQ. CDR3 DNA sequence: TGCGCCAGCAGCAAGGGGGATGTGCCGGAGGAGCTGTTTTTT. It is translated as CASSKGDVPEELFF.

Many counts were recorded for this clonotype. This rearrangement joins TRBV30 to TRBJ2-5, with D possibly TRBD2 on 6 matching bases. This CDR3 is 13 amino acids long. CDR1 GTSNPN and CDR2 SVGIG come from the germline V gene (reference sequence). V lost 5 bases to trimming and J lost 3 bases, with 13 bases between them. The CDR3 region has the DNA TGTGCCTGGGGAGGGAACAGCAAAGAGACCCAGTACTTC. Amino acids: CAWGGNSKETQYF.

At least ten counts were recorded for this clonotype. This chain links TRBV11-2 with TRBJ2-2; 12 bases are shared with TRBD2. Trimming removed 3 bases from V and 6 bases from J; junction bases left unmatched: 5. This CDR3 is built from 16 residues. The germline gives CDR1 SGHAT, CDR2 FQNNGV. Here the CDR3 reads CASSFRTSGAAGELFF. The CDR3 DNA sequence: TGTGCCAGCAGCTTTAGGACTAGCGGGGCAGCCGGGGAGCTGTTTTTT.

The count of this clonotype is one. As DNA, the CDR3 is TGTGCCACCAGTCCTAAATGGGGAGCCACAGATACGCAGTATTTT. Protein sequence: CATSPKWGATDTQYF. The chain joins TRBV24-1 to TRBJ2-3, with D possibly being TRBD2 (5 bases). CDR1 and CDR2 (germline): KGHDR, SFDVKD. The CDR3 totals 15 residues. The V and J ends lost 6 bases and 2 bases respectively, with 14 bases between them.